What follows are 15 T cell receptor beta chains derived from one specimen sequenced in a study of regulatory T cells in long-lasting Graves disease. The time point denotes: newly diagnosed GD, antithyroid drugs for less than 3 months. Extracted RNA from PBMCs served as the source of the TCR library. For TCR beta, libraries came from iRepertoire HTBI primers and Arm-PCR of CDR3 regions. TCRdb re-called the multiplex PCR reads through MiXCR, storing one row per CDR3 protein. The sample includes roughly 420,000 distinct CDR3 sequences, around 15% of them seen just once. These data were likewise used in another study, on T cells in Graves' hyperthyroidism and ophthalmopathy.

The source material was peripheral blood mononuclear cells (PBMCs), sampled at new diagnosis, from a patient treated with antithyroid drugs. These receptors were obtained from a woman between 50 and 59 years old with Graves disease.

This chain joins TRBV5-1 and TRBJ2-1, with 9 positions matching TRBD2. Looked up from germline, CDR1 is SGHRS and CDR2 is YFSETQ. Trimming removed 4 bases from V and 1 base from J; junction bases left unmatched: 6. This CDR3 region has 16 residues. The CDR3 region is CASSRQTSGSYNEQFF. The DNA of the CDR3 is TGCGCCAGCAGCCGACAGACTAGCGGATCCTACAATGAGCAGTTCTTC. The full variable domain, in which reference TRBV5-1 and TRBJ2-1 provide the parts outside the CDR3, is KAGVTQTPRYLIKTRGQQVTLSCSPISGHRSVSWYQQTPGQGLQFLFEYFSETQRNKGNFPGRFSGRQFSNSRSEMNVSTLELGDSALYLCASSRQTSGSYNEQFFGPGTRLTVL.

This clonotype was recorded many times. This chain links TRBV18 with TRBJ1-1; no clear D. Germline V gives CDR1 KGHSH, CDR2 LQKENI. V was cut by 3 bases and J by 0 bases, with 11 bases left in between. The length of the CDR3 is 15 residues. The CDR3 loop is CASSPPGRVNTEAFF. CDR3 in DNA: TGTGCCAGCTCACCTCCTGGGCGGGTGAACACTGAAGCTTTCTTT.

This clonotype occurred a few times. The gene calls are TRBV2 and TRBJ1-5, with D perhaps TRBD1 (6 bases). The CDR3 loop spans 15 amino acids. V was shortened by 3 bases and J by 7 bases, with 16 bases between the two germline ends. The germline V gene encodes CDR1 SNHLY and CDR2 FYNNEI. The DNA of the CDR3 is TGTGCCAGCAGTGACAGACAGGCAGGGGTCCAGCCCCAGCATTTT. Residues: CASSDRQAGVQPQHF.

At least ten counts were recorded for this clonotype. V gene TRBV11-2 combines with J gene TRBJ2-5; D is unclear. The CDR3 spans 14 residues. Germline CDR1 SGHAT, CDR2 FQNNGV. V dropped 4 bases and J dropped 2 bases, with 11 bases sitting between them. The CDR3 protein is CASSSYTEQETQYF. The CDR3 DNA reads as TGTGCCAGCAGCTCATATACTGAACAAGAGACCCAGTACTTC.

This clonotype was observed a few times. The chain has TRBV30 and TRBJ1-2, with no clear D. V gave up 1 base and J gave up 4 bases, with 16 bases separating them. The CDR3 is 15 amino acids. Per the germline V gene, CDR1 is GTSNPN and CDR2 is SVGIG (reference sequence). CDR3 nucleotide sequence: TGTGCCTGGAGTGCTCTTGACCTACTCGCCTATGGCTACACCTTC. This gives the protein CAWSALDLLAYGYTF.

This clonotype was observed a few times. This chain connects TRBV10-1 to TRBJ2-1; 13 bases fit TRBD2. V shed 3 bases and J 9 bases; nucleotides not matched to a gene: 5. This CDR3 is built from 15 residues. Per germline, CDR1 WNHNN and CDR2 SYGVQD (reference sequence). CDR3 residues: CASSDLGLAGVEQFF. The CDR3 DNA follows: TGCGCCAGCAGTGACCTTGGACTAGCGGGAGTTGAGCAGTTCTTC.

The chain recombines TRBV6-1 with TRBJ2-1, with unresolved D. Germline assignment: CDR1 MNHNS and CDR2 SASEGT. Trimming took off 6 bases at V and 0 bases at J, with 6 bases between the two ends. The CDR3 loop spans 13 amino acids. The CDR3 nucleotides read TGTGCCAGCAGACAAAGCTCCTACAATGAGCAGTTCTTC. Translation gives CASRQSSYNEQFF.

This clonotype appeared a few times. The V gene is TRBV5-1, the J gene TRBJ1-5; 8 nucleotides align to TRBD1. With 0 bases clipped from V and 7 bases from J, the junction kept 6 bases outside the gene matches. The CDR3 loop spans 15 amino acids. Per the germline V gene, CDR1 is SGHRS and CDR2 is YFSETQ. The CDR3 DNA reads as TGCGCCAGCAGCTTGGAAGGACAGGGACAACAGCCCCAGCATTTT. This translates into CASSLEGQGQQPQHF.

The chain recombines TRBV13 with TRBJ2-7; 10 nucleotides line up with TRBD2. The trim removed 3 bases at V and 7 bases at J, leaving 27 bases unmatched. Germline CDR1 and CDR2: PRHDT and FYEKMQ (reference sequence). The CDR3 is 21 amino acids. CDR3 in DNA: TGTGCCAGCAGCTTTTCAGGGTTTGTCCTAGCGGGAGCGGAGACCCGGGGGGAGCAGTACTTC. Translating it yields CASSFSGFVLAGAETRGEQYF.

This clonotype was counted many times. Sequence at one end of the junction differs from germline and may be a read error. V is TRBV12-3 or TRBV12-4 and J is TRBJ2-7; D unresolved. This CDR3 region has 15 residues. This chain's CDR3 is CASSLDHPASHEQYF. CDR3 bases: TGTGCCAGCAGTTTGGATCACCCAGCCTCCCACGAGCAGTACTTC.

This clonotype was recorded at least ten times. The chain is built from TRBV7-2 and TRBJ2-3; 8 bases align to TRBD1. Germline V CDR1 and CDR2: SGHTA, FQGNSA. The CDR3 totals 16 residues. With 4 bases clipped from V and 3 bases from J, the junction kept 9 bases outside the gene matches. This CDR3 reads CASSSRTGLGTDTQYF. CDR3 in DNA: TGTGCCAGCAGCTCACGGACAGGGTTGGGTACAGATACGCAGTATTTT.

J is TRBJ1-3 and V is TRBV12-3 or TRBV12-4; no reliable D call. The CDR3 contains 14 residues. Between the trimmed V and J ends, which lost 6 bases and 1 base, there was a span of 10 bases. In DNA form, the CDR3 reads TGTGCCAGCAGCCCTGTCGTTTCTGGAAACACCATATATTTT. This sequence encodes CASSPVVSGNTIYF.

In its sample, this clonotype was seen many times. The chain is built from TRBV27 and TRBJ1-4; weak D call: TRBD1 (5 bases). With 6 bases removed from V and 11 bases from J, the gap between germline ends came to 22 bases. Germline CDR1 and CDR2: MNHEY and SMNVEV (reference sequence). The CDR3 consists of 15 residues. The CDR3 sequence is CASSPLGGTVEKLFF. Written as DNA, the CDR3 is TGTGCCAGCAGCCCGCTGGGGGGAACCGTCGAGAAACTGTTTTTT.

This clonotype was seen many times. The chain couples TRBV2 to TRBJ2-7, with 7 bases fitting TRBD2. Trimming at V came to 11 bases and at J to 1 base, leaving 8 bases not matched to a gene. CDR1 is SNHLY, CDR2 FYNNEI, per germline. This CDR3 spans 13 amino acids. In DNA form, the CDR3 reads TGTGCCGGTCGAACAGCGGGGTCCTACGAGCAGTACTTC. This sequence encodes CAGRTAGSYEQYF.

Regarding this clonotype: This clone may be a read error of a much larger clone one base away. The J gene is TRBJ2-7, the V gene TRBV30, with 7 bases lining up with TRBD1. CDR1 and CDR2 (germline): GTSNPN, SVGIG (reference sequence). This CDR3 is 16 amino acids long. The CDR3 region is CAWGKGQTGIFYEQCF. The CDR3 nucleotides read TGTGCCTGGGGGAAGGGGCAGACAGGGATCTTCTACGAGCAGTGCTTC.